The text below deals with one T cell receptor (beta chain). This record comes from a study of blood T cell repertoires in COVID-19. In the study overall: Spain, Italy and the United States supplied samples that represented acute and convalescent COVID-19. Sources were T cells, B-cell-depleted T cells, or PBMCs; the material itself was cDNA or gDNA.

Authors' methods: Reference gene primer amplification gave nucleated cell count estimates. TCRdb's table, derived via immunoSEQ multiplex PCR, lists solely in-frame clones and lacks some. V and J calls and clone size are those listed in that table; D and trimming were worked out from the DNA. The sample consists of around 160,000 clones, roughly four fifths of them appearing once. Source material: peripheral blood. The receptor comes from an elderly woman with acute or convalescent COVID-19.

The CDR3 is CASSPPGRKIGSTDTQYF. DNA of the CDR3: TGTGCCAGCTCACCACCGGGCAGGAAAATAGGCAGCACAGATACGCAGTATTTT. The chain uses TRBV18 and TRBJ2-3; D gene uncertain. Germline-derived CDR1 and CDR2 are KGHSH and LQKENI. The ends were cut back, 0 bases at V and 0 bases at J, with 16 bases in the middle. The CDR3 totals 18 residues.